A selection of T cell receptor beta chains follows, all from one sample in a study of molecular identifiers for immune sequencing clone quantification. Each CDR3 protein gets one entry after TCRdb re-called the PCR reads with MiXCR. The data hold roughly 300,000 distinct CDR3 sequences, with 24% observed a single time. The sequenced sample was naive CD8+ T cells from blood, with Jurkat cell RNA spiked in. These receptors were taken from a human donor in good health. Some libraries in this study had Jurkat cell RNA spiked in. Both conserved end residues are part of each CDR3. The D gene is left open where the match is weak. The size of a clone is reported for some rows only, either as once, few or many, or as a class for expanded clones.

CDR3aa	CDR3nt	j_gene	v_gene	abundance	d_gene
CASSLSPGTGYTQYF	TGTGCCAGCTCCCTGTCCCCCGGGACGGGTTACACACAGTACTTC	TRBJ2-7	TRBV28	.	.
CASSSPSMPGTQEPQYF	TGTGCCAGCAGCTCCCCCTCCATGCCAGGAACCCAAGAGCCCCAGTACTTC	TRBJ2-5	TRBV7-9	once	.
CASSGQGATNTEAFF	TGTGCCAGCAGCGGACAGGGGGCTACGAACACTGAAGCTTTCTTT	TRBJ1-1	TRBV7-9	many	TRBD1
CASSYLGNTEAFF	TGTGCCAGCAGTTATTTAGGGAACACTGAAGCTTTCTTT	TRBJ1-1	TRBV27	many	.
CASSFGTEGYTQYF	TGTGCCAGCAGTTTTGGGACCGAGGGTTATACGCAGTATTTT	TRBJ2-3	TRBV27	.	.
CSASPRGRAPGYTQYF	TGCAGTGCCTCTCCCCGCGGGCGGGCGCCGGGTTATACGCAGTATTTT	TRBJ2-3	TRBV20-1	.	.
CATLRNTRTADTQYF	TGTGCCACCCTCCGAAACACAAGGACCGCAGATACGCAGTATTTT	TRBJ2-3	TRBV28	many	.
CASSLSGGLNIQYF	TGTGCCAGCAGCCTATCGGGAGGGTTGAACATTCAGTACTTC	TRBJ2-4	TRBV13	few	TRBD2
CASSYSGVEHERLFF	TGTGCCAGCAGTTACTCTGGGGTTGAGCATGAAAGACTGTTTTTT	TRBJ1-4	TRBV6-5	.	.
CASSYWGPSYEQYF	TGTGCCAGCAGTTACTGGGGGCCGAGCTACGAGCAGTACTTC	TRBJ2-7	TRBV6-2/TRBV6-3	few	.
CATSPQGGASYGANVLTF	TGTGCCACCAGCCCCCAGGGAGGTGCGTCGTATGGGGCCAACGTCCTGACTTTC	TRBJ2-6	TRBV15	many	.
CASSDGVGDYNEQFF	TGTGCCAGCTCCGATGGGGTAGGAGACTACAATGAGCAGTTCTTC	TRBJ2-1	TRBV18	.	.
CASSLALAEQETQYF	TGTGCCAGCAGCTTAGCACTAGCGGAGCAAGAGACCCAGTACTTC	TRBJ2-5	TRBV13	many	TRBD2
CRRREISYEQYF	TGCAGGCGGCGGGAGATATCCTACGAGCAGTACTTC	TRBJ2-7	TRBV20-1	.	TRBD2
CASSRWLAGVGDTQYF	TGTGCCAGCAGTAGGTGGCTAGCGGGAGTTGGTGATACGCAGTATTTT	TRBJ2-3	TRBV27	few	TRBD2
CATGGFRRGAGTDTQYF	TGTGCCACCGGTGGTTTTCGGCGGGGTGCTGGCACAGATACGCAGTATTTT	TRBJ2-3	TRBV24-1	.	.
CASSTPQDLRTDTQYF	TGTGCCAGTAGTACCCCCCAAGACCTTCGCACAGATACGCAGTATTTT	TRBJ2-3	TRBV19	.	.
CASSGVEDERYF	TGTGCCAGCAGCGGGGTAGAAGACGAGCGGTACTTC	TRBJ2-7	TRBV11-2	.	.
CASSELAGSHDTQYF	TGTGCCAGCAGCGAACTAGCGGGGTCGCATGATACGCAGTATTTT	TRBJ2-3	TRBV9	many	TRBD2
CSAQDAGRAVYEQYF	TGCAGTGCCCAGGACGCCGGGAGGGCCGTCTACGAGCAGTACTTC	TRBJ2-7	TRBV20-1	few	TRBD2
CASSYWGADEAFF	TGTGCCAGCAGTTATTGGGGGGCAGATGAAGCTTTCTTT	TRBJ1-1	TRBV6-2/TRBV6-3	.	.
CATSRDQVGCNYGYTF	TGTGCCACCAGCAGAGATCAAGTGGGCTGCAACTATGGCTACACCTTC	TRBJ1-2	TRBV15	once	.
CASSYGGSCYEQYF	TGTGCCAGCAGCTATGGGGGGAGCTGCTACGAGCAGTACTTC	TRBJ2-7	TRBV7-9	.	.
CASSGRTGLQETQYF	TGTGCCAGCAGCGGGCGGACAGGACTACAAGAGACCCAGTACTTC	TRBJ2-5	TRBV7-9	few	.
CASSLRQVRYEQYF	TGTGCCAGCAGCCTCAGACAGGTCCGCTACGAGCAGTACTTC	TRBJ2-7	TRBV11-2	many	.
CSVELAGSTGELFF	TGCAGCGTTGAACTGGCAGGGTCCACCGGGGAGCTGTTTTTT	TRBJ2-2	TRBV29-1	many	.
CASSSSGGGDEQFF	TGTGCCAGCAGTTCTAGCGGGGGGGGAGATGAGCAGTTCTTC	TRBJ2-1	TRBV6-6	many	TRBD2